This T cell receptor (beta chain) derives from a study of shared clonotypes between healthy human individuals. Findings and limits, study-wide: With several donors compared, around 5% of naive CD4 clonotypes were shared.

Deletions cut 0 bases from V and 4 bases from J, with 6 bases between. The CDR3 is 14 amino acids. Germline V gene data show CDR1 as MNHEY and CDR2 as SVGAGI. On this clone: What it recognizes is unknown.

Here immunoSEQ multiplex PCR was the method, and the copy in TCRdb shows in-frame clones only, minus some. The data contain more than 2 million clones, 85% to 95% of them singletons. The chain recombines TRBV6-5 with TRBJ1-4; the D is unclear. Sequences were obtained from naive CD4+ T cells sorted from blood. Subset indicated: CD45RA+ positively selected. The TCR was taken from a man aged 18 to 29 in good health. The CDR3 region has the DNA TGTGCCAGCAGTTACTCGGCAAGTAATGAAAAACTGTTTTTT. It specifies CASSYSASNEKLFF.